This T cell receptor beta chain was retrieved from a study of blood T cell repertoires in COVID-19. Study-wide background: Donors in the United States, Italy and Spain gave samples during acute or convalescent COVID-19.

Assay: immunoSEQ multiplex PCR; the TCRdb copy retains only in-frame clones and omits some. The sample yields approximately 260,000 clones, 75% to 85% seen once. The CDR3 consists of 17 residues. J lost 5 bases, V lost 4 bases, and 14 bases had no gene match. Per the germline V gene, CDR1 is SGDLS and CDR2 is YYNGEE. This sequence originates from a woman in her fifties or sixties with active or convalescent COVID-19. The chain combines TRBV9 with TRBJ2-3, with 9 nucleotides matching TRBD2. Sample: peripheral blood. The CDR3, as DNA: TGTGCCAGCAGCCCCCGAATAGGCGGGGGGGCCTTAGATACGCAGTATTTT. Translating gives CASSPRIGGGALDTQYF.